The 8 T cell receptor beta chains listed next were all sequenced from one sample in a study of T cell changes during pregnancy in multiple sclerosis. This table comes from immunoSEQ multiplex PCR, and its TCRdb copy is limited to in-frame clones, with some not included. This sample has about 80,000 clones, with approximately 90% found just once. Sample: peripheral blood, taken before pregnancy. These receptors were taken from a female donor with multiple sclerosis, enrolled in a pregnancy study.

This clone was counted a few times. The chain combines TRBV6-5 with TRBJ1-2, with TRBD1 as a possible D gene (5 bases). This CDR3 region has 13 residues. Germline CDR1 reads MNHEY; CDR2 reads SVGAGI. Trimming removed 0 bases at V and 7 bases at J, with 9 bases between. CDR3 region: CASSYSGGGGYTF. In nucleotides, the CDR3 is TGTGCCAGCAGTTACTCGGGGGGTGGTGGCTACACCTTC.

V gene TRBV15 combines with J gene TRBJ2-5, with D perhaps matching TRBD1 (6 bases). V lost 5 bases to trimming and J lost 0 bases, with 13 bases between them. CDR1 is LNHNV, CDR2 YYDKDF, per germline (reference sequence). The CDR3 totals 15 residues. DNA for the CDR3: TGTGCCACCAGCGACCCGACAGGTAACCAAGAGACCCAGTACTTC. Translated: CATSDPTGNQETQYF.

The chain is built from TRBV6-1 and TRBJ2-7, with D possibly matching TRBD2 (5 bases). The CDR3 is 12 amino acids. V lost 5 bases and J lost 3, with 8 bases in between. From germline, CDR1 is MNHNS and CDR2 SASEGT. The CDR3 loop is CASSFGNYEQYF. The CDR3 DNA reads TGTGCCAGCAGTTTCGGGAACTACGAGCAGTACTTC.

This clone was counted only a few times. This chain joins TRBV10-3 and TRBJ2-7; possibly TRBD1 for D (5 bases). V gave up 8 bases and J gave up 0 bases, with 20 bases separating them. Germline CDR1 and CDR2: ENHRY and SYGVKD. The CDR3 extends over 16 amino acids. The CDR3 DNA reads as TGTGCCATCCGTCAAGGGTCGCAGGGAACCTCCTACGAGCAGTACTTC. Encoded protein: CAIRQGSQGTSYEQYF.

The rearrangement uses TRBV5-1 and TRBJ2-7; 12 bases are shared with TRBD1. The V and J ends lost 4 bases and 2 bases, in that order; junction bases with no gene match: 4. The CDR3 runs to 15 residues. Germline lookup yields CDR1 SGHRS and CDR2 YFSETQ. Written as DNA, the CDR3 is TGCGCCAGCAGCGAAGGGACAGGGGGCCCCTACGAGCAGTACTTC. Translating gives CASSEGTGGPYEQYF.

This chain joins TRBV6-1 and TRBJ1-2, with TRBD1 identical over 11 bases. Trimming at V came to 2 bases and at J to 4 bases, leaving 3 bases not matched to a gene. The CDR3 totals 15 residues. Germline values: CDR1 MNHNS, CDR2 SASEGT. CDR3 region: CASSEPGTGGYGYTF. Here the CDR3 DNA reads TGTGCCAGCAGTGAACCCGGGACAGGGGGCTATGGCTACACCTTC.

In DNA form, the CDR3 reads TGTGCCAGCAGCTCGTGGGACTCCCTTGGAAATGAGCAGTTCTTC. As protein: CASSSWDSLGNEQFF. The chain has TRBV5-4 and TRBJ2-1, with D possibly matching TRBD2 (6 bases). CDR3 length equals 15 residues. Trimming pared 3 bases from V and 7 bases from J, leaving 17 bases between. CDR1 and CDR2 from the germline V gene are SGHNT and YYREEE (reference sequence).

V gene TRBV28 combines with J gene TRBJ2-3, with 8 positions matching TRBD2. In germline, CDR1 is MDHEN, CDR2 SYDVKM. V gave up 11 bases and J gave up 2 bases; unmatched junction bases: 6. This CDR3 region has 13 residues. The CDR3 DNA reads as TGTGCCGCATTTAGCGGGAACACAGATACGCAGTATTTT. It specifies CAAFSGNTDTQYF.